The 10 T cell receptor beta chains below all came from one sample that was sequenced in a study of response to subunit inactivated influenza vaccine. Using its own MiXCR run on the RT-PCR reads, TCRdb lists one record per CDR3 protein. The table shows approximately 490,000 distinct CDR3 sequences, with 7.2% occurring only once. The source was PBMCs from blood, collected less than 30 months after vaccination. All receptors come from a man aged 50 to 75 who received an inactivated influenza vaccine.

This clonotype was recorded a few times. V is TRBV20-1 and J is TRBJ1-2, with a tentative D call TRBD1 (5 bases). Germline V CDR1 and CDR2: DFQATT, SNEGSKA (reference sequence). This CDR3 has 12 residues. V dropped 4 bases and J dropped 6 bases, with 12 bases sitting between them. The CDR3 sequence is CSATQGGNGYTF. DNA of the CDR3: TGCAGTGCTACCCAGGGAGGTAATGGCTACACCTTC.

About this clonotype: One end of the junction varies from germline; a read error may be responsible. V usage is TRBV7-8 and J usage is TRBJ2-5; D remains unclear. CDR3 size: 12 residues. Germline assignment: CDR1 SGHVS and CDR2 FQNEAQ. The CDR3 reads CASSFRQEPQHF. The CDR3 bases are TGTGCCAGCAGCTTCCGTCAGGAGCCCCAGCACTTC.

The sample holds many counts of this clonotype. The V call is TRBV7-2, the J call TRBJ2-4; 7 bases map to TRBD1. CDR3 length: 17 residues. CDR1 and CDR2 (germline): SGHTA, FQGNSA. Trimming at V came to 4 bases and at J to 0 bases, leaving 9 bases not matched to a gene. DNA for the CDR3: TGTGCCAGCAGCTCACAGGGGAACCATATAGCCAAAAACATTCAGTACTTC. Residues: CASSSQGNHIAKNIQYF. Full variable domain (remainder filled in from reference TRBV7-2 and TRBJ2-4): GAGVSQSPSNKVTEKGKDVELRCDPISGHTALYWYRQSLGQGLEFLIYFQGNSAPDKSGLPSDRFSAERTGGSVSTLTIQRTQQEDSAVYLCASSSQGNHIAKNIQYFGAGTRLSVL.

CDR3 amino acids: CSTPPGLAGDTQYF. The DNA for the CDR3 is TGCAGTACCCCGCCGGGACTAGCCGGAGATACGCAGTATTTT. The V gene is TRBV20-1, the J gene TRBJ2-3, with TRBD2 matching over 9 bases. The CDR3 loop spans 14 amino acids. V shed 8 bases, J shed 5 bases, and the junction held 11 bases outside the gene matches. Per germline, CDR1 DFQATT and CDR2 SNEGSKA (reference sequence).

V gene TRBV3-1 combines with J gene TRBJ2-2; 15 nucleotides align to TRBD2. The germline V gene has CDR1 LGHDT and CDR2 YNNKEL (reference sequence). The CDR3 consists of 18 residues. V was pared by 4 bases and J by 6 bases, with 9 bases of the junction left unmatched. The CDR3 DNA reads TGTGCCAGCAGCCTCCGCCGGACTAGCGGGGGGGCCGCCGGGGAGCTGTTTTTT. This encodes CASSLRRTSGGAAGELFF.

This clonotype appeared many times. The rearrangement uses TRBV12-3 or TRBV12-4 and TRBJ2-1; 10 nucleotides match TRBD2. The CDR3 is 15 residues long. The junction had 7 bases not matched to a gene; V was cut back by 5 bases and J by 6 bases. CDR3 protein: CASSLGIAGGNEQFF. The CDR3 region has the DNA TGTGCCAGCAGTCTCGGCATAGCGGGGGGCAATGAGCAGTTCTTC.

The rearrangement joins TRBV20-1 to TRBJ1-5; 7 bases match TRBD1. The CDR3 loop spans 16 amino acids. V was pared by 3 bases and J by 7 bases, with 15 bases of the junction left unmatched. In germline, CDR1 is DFQATT, CDR2 SNEGSKA (reference sequence). The CDR3 DNA reads as TGCAGTGCTAGCTGGCAGGGGATAACCAGGGGGCAGCCCCAGCATTTT. It is translated as CSASWQGITRGQPQHF.

The V and J genes are TRBV6-5 and TRBJ2-3, with TRBD1 as a possible D gene (6 bases). This CDR3 region has 14 residues. Germline values: CDR1 MNHEY, CDR2 SVGAGI. The V end lost 7 bases, the J end lost 2 bases, and 13 bases lay between the germline ends. The CDR3 DNA sequence: TGTGCCAGCAATTTAGACAGGATCACAGATACGCAGTATTTT. This translates into CASNLDRITDTQYF.

The rearrangement links TRBV6-1 to TRBJ2-2; D unclear. Germline CDR1 MNHNS, CDR2 SASEGT. V lost 5 bases and J 1 base, leaving 8 bases between the germline ends. This CDR3 region has 14 residues. CDR3 nucleotide sequence: TGTGCCAGCAGTCGGGCCCTGAACACCGGGGAGCTGTTTTTT. As protein: CASSRALNTGELFF.

This clonotype appeared many times. The CDR3 nucleotides read TGCGCCAGCAGCCGGACAGGGTCTCAAGAGACCCAGTACTTC. This gives the protein CASSRTGSQETQYF. The gene calls are TRBV5-1 and TRBJ2-5, with 8 nucleotides matching TRBD1. The J segment lost 2 bases and the V segment lost 4 bases, leaving 4 bases of the junction unmatched. The CDR3 length is 14 residues. Germline CDR1 reads SGHRS; CDR2 reads YFSETQ.